These 23 T cell receptor beta chains were all obtained from the same sample, sequenced in a study of beta chain features in type 1 diabetes. Sequenced material consisted of expressed TCRB transcripts (all of the isolated RNA was reverse transcribed). TCRdb's table, derived via immunoSEQ multiplex PCR, lists solely in-frame clones and lacks some. The repertoire holds 350,000 to 450,000 clones, with roughly 16% as singletons. The sample was naive CD4+ T cells from blood. These receptors originate from a young woman in good health.

In this sample, this clone turned up a few times. The chain recombines TRBV19 with TRBJ2-3; 8 nucleotides line up with TRBD2. J lost 6 bases, V lost 11 bases, and 13 bases had no gene match. Per the germline V gene, CDR1 is LNHDA and CDR2 is SQIVND (reference sequence). The length of the CDR3 is 14 residues. The DNA of the CDR3 is TGTGCCTCTAGGGGGACTAGTGGTTGGGATACGCAGTATTTT. It is translated as CASRGTSGWDTQYF.

The chain has TRBV11-1 and TRBJ2-1; TRBD2 is a possible D gene (5 bases). V was cut by 5 bases and J by 6 bases, with 8 bases left in between. Per the germline V gene, CDR1 is SGHAT and CDR2 is FQDESV (reference sequence). The CDR3 covers 12 residues. CDR3 bases: TGTGCCAGCAGCCGGCTAGCCAATGAGCAGTTCTTC. Protein: CASSRLANEQFF.

This clone was seen more than once but under ten times. The J gene is TRBJ2-3, the V gene TRBV27, with 14 bases identical to TRBD2. This CDR3 has 15 residues. The V gene end was trimmed by 5 bases and the J gene end by 8 bases; junction bases not matched to a gene: 6. Looked up from germline, CDR1 is MNHEY and CDR2 is SMNVEV (reference sequence). DNA for the CDR3: TGTGCCAGCAGTCCACGACTAGCGGGAGGGGGTACGCAGTATTTT. Its translation is CASSPRLAGGGTQYF.

V usage is TRBV30 and J usage is TRBJ2-7; 10 bases map to TRBD2. This CDR3 is built from 14 residues. Germline assignment: CDR1 GTSNPN and CDR2 SVGIG (reference sequence). J was trimmed by 5 bases and V by 4 bases; bases with no gene match: 8. In DNA, the CDR3 is TGTGCCTGGATGAGCGGGAGGGCAGCCAACGAGCAGTACTTC. This sequence encodes CAWMSGRAANEQYF. Full variable domain (rest looked up from reference TRBV30 and TRBJ2-7): SQTIHQWPATLVQPVGSPLSLECTVEGTSNPNLYWYRQAAGRGLQLLFYSVGIGQISSEVPQNLSASRPQDRQFILSSKKLLLSDSGFYLCAWMSGRAANEQYFGPGTRLTVT.

The chain uses TRBV5-1 and TRBJ2-2; no clear D. Looked up from germline, CDR1 is SGHRS and CDR2 is YFSETQ. This CDR3 has 13 amino acids. Trimming took 2 bases from V and 4 from J, leaving 6 bases between them. The chain's CDR3 is CASSFSSTGELFF. The CDR3 DNA follows: TGCGCCAGCAGCTTTTCGTCCACCGGGGAGCTGTTTTTT.

This clone was recorded a few times. The chain carries TRBV27 and TRBJ1-2; TRBD1 matches at 8 bases. J lost 0 bases, V lost 2 bases, and 2 bases had no gene match. The CDR3 contains 15 residues. CDR1 MNHEY and CDR2 SMNVEV come from the germline V gene (reference sequence). The CDR3 sequence is CASSLDRGPNYGYTF. CDR3 DNA: TGTGCCAGCAGTTTAGACAGGGGACCTAACTATGGCTACACCTTC.

V and J are TRBV23-1 and TRBJ2-7, with 7 bases matching TRBD1. TRBV23-1 is an open reading frame, and its role is uncertain. J gave up 1 base and V 7 bases, and 13 bases lay outside the gene matches. CDR3 length: 16 residues. The CDR3 DNA reads as TGCGCCAGCACCTCCCCCCCGGCAGGGGGTTCCTACGAGCAGTACTTC. Protein sequence: CASTSPPAGGSYEQYF.

This clone was counted a few times. The rearrangement uses TRBV30 and TRBJ2-7; D is ambiguous. The V gene lost 5 bases and the J gene lost 1 base, with 18 bases spanning the gap. There are 15 residues in the CDR3. CDR1 is GTSNPN, CDR2 SVGIG, per germline (reference sequence). CDR3 region: CAWATSTATSYEQYF. The CDR3 region has the DNA TGTGCCTGGGCGACCTCCACAGCCACATCCTACGAGCAGTACTTC.

A few counts support this clone. The chain is built from TRBV6-1 and TRBJ2-3; perhaps TRBD2 as D (5 bases). Germline CDR1 reads MNHNS; CDR2 reads SASEGT. The V end lost 3 bases, the J end lost 5 bases, and 12 bases lay between the germline ends. The CDR3 is 14 residues long. CDR3 sequence reads: CASSERVWEDTQYF. In DNA form, the CDR3 reads TGTGCCAGCAGTGAGCGGGTCTGGGAAGATACGCAGTATTTT.

The chain employs TRBV27 and TRBJ2-1, with D possibly TRBD1 on 7 matching bases. The CDR3 loop spans 18 amino acids. V was trimmed by 2 bases and J by 1 base, leaving 18 bases between them. In germline, CDR1 is MNHEY, CDR2 SMNVEV (reference sequence). The CDR3 spells CASSLGPRTGGSYNEQFF. The CDR3 DNA reads as TGTGCCAGCAGTTTAGGCCCTCGGACAGGAGGGTCCTACAATGAGCAGTTCTTC.

The table lists this clone with a few counts. The chain links TRBV6-6 to TRBJ2-1; 12 positions match TRBD2. V lost 6 bases, J lost 7 bases, and 7 bases stayed unmatched. The CDR3 is made up of 15 amino acids. The germline gives CDR1 MNHNY, CDR2 SVGAGI (reference sequence). The CDR3 DNA follows: TGTGCCAGCAGCCGGGACCTAGCGGGAGGGAATGAGCAGTTCTTC. It specifies CASSRDLAGGNEQFF.

The chain combines TRBV18 with TRBJ1-2, with D maybe TRBD1 (5 bases). The V end lost 0 bases, the J end lost 7 bases, and 9 bases lay between the germline ends. Germline V CDR1 and CDR2: KGHSH, LQKENI. The CDR3 length is 13 residues. This CDR3 reads CASSPPAGIGYTF. CDR3 sequence (DNA): TGTGCCAGCTCACCACCGGCAGGGATTGGCTACACCTTC. Complete variable domain (other parts from reference TRBV18 and TRBJ1-2): NAGVMQNPRHLVRRRGQEARLRCSPMKGHSHVYWYRQLPEEGLKFMVYLQKENIIDESGMPKERFSAEFPKEGPSILRIQQVVRGDSAAYFCASSPPAGIGYTFGSGTRLTVV.

This clone showed up just a few times. This chain connects TRBV27 to TRBJ1-2; unclear D gene. V was pared by 5 bases and J by 2 bases, with 15 bases between. The CDR3 covers 15 residues. Germline V gene lookup returns CDR1 MNHEY and CDR2 SMNVEV (reference sequence). CDR3 sequence (DNA): TGTGCCAGCAGTCCCTCAACGCACAACAACTATGGCTACACCTTC. It codes for CASSPSTHNNYGYTF.

The chain links TRBV13 to TRBJ2-7, with D perhaps matching TRBD1 (5 bases). V dropped 2 bases and J dropped 3 bases, with 8 bases sitting between them. Germline V gene sequence: CDR1 PRHDT, CDR2 FYEKMQ (reference sequence). The CDR3 is made up of 13 amino acids. The CDR3 DNA is TGTGCCAGCAGCTTAAAGGACAACTACGAGCAGTACTTC. Translating gives CASSLKDNYEQYF.

The rearrangement uses TRBV6-6 and TRBJ2-5; no reliable D call. The germline V gene has CDR1 MNHNY and CDR2 SVGAGI (reference sequence). V was cut by 2 bases and J by 5 bases, with 9 bases left in between. This CDR3 contains 13 residues. This CDR3 reads CASSYPDRETQYF. The CDR3, as DNA: TGTGCCAGCAGTTACCCTGATCGGGAGACCCAGTACTTC.

V gene TRBV28 combines with J gene TRBJ2-7; 8 nucleotides align to TRBD1. The germline gives CDR1 MDHEN, CDR2 SYDVKM. The CDR3 is 17 residues long. V lost 6 bases and J lost 2; bases outside the gene matches: 15. Here the CDR3 reads CASSPSPGTGQTYEQYF. The CDR3 DNA follows: TGTGCCAGCAGCCCTTCTCCCGGGACAGGACAAACCTACGAGCAGTACTTC.

CDR3 nucleotides: TGTGCCAGTAGTATTGGGACAGACACCGGGGAGCTGTTTTTT. The encoded protein is CASSIGTDTGELFF. The chain has TRBV19 and TRBJ2-2; 7 bases agree with TRBD1. V dropped 3 bases and J dropped 3; count of bases not matched to a gene: 1. The CDR3 is 14 amino acids. Germline V CDR1 and CDR2: LNHDA, SQIVND (reference sequence).

The V call is TRBV5-4, the J call TRBJ2-7; D possibly corresponds to TRBD2 (6 bases). V was shortened by 1 base and J by 6 bases, with 11 bases between the two germline ends. Per germline, CDR1 SGHNT and CDR2 YYREEE (reference sequence). CDR3 length: 13 residues. The CDR3 nucleotides read TGTGCCAGCAGCTTGAAATGGGGGGTCGAGCAGTACTTC. Protein product: CASSLKWGVEQYF.

This chain joins TRBV30 and TRBJ2-1, with no clear D. Germline CDR1 and CDR2: GTSNPN and SVGIG (reference sequence). The CDR3 is made up of 13 amino acids. V was cut by 6 bases and J by 1 base, with 10 bases left in between. The DNA for the CDR3 is TGTGCCTGCTCTAGGTCGTCCTACAATGAGCAGTTCTTC. Translation: CACSRSSYNEQFF.

The chain uses TRBV28 and TRBJ2-2; possible D gene TRBD1, 5 bases. The germline CDR1 and CDR2 sequences are MDHEN and SYDVKM. The CDR3 extends over 13 amino acids. V was pared by 6 bases and J by 5 bases, with 10 bases between. The DNA of the CDR3 is TGTGCCAGCAGCTATGCAGGGACCGGGGAGCTGTTTTTT. Protein sequence: CASSYAGTGELFF.

The sample holds a few counts of this clone. The rearrangement links TRBV18 to TRBJ1-1, with 7 bases fitting TRBD1. V was clipped by 2 bases and J by 4 bases; unmatched bases: 10. Germline-derived CDR1 and CDR2 are KGHSH and LQKENI. The CDR3 spans 16 residues. CDR3 in DNA: TGTGCCAGCTCACCAGAAGCAGGGGGGATCAGCACTGAAGCTTTCTTT. Protein sequence: CASSPEAGGISTEAFF.

This clone was seen a few times. The gene calls are TRBV7-2 and TRBJ1-1; D is uncertain. The CDR3 length is 13 residues. Germline V gene lookup returns CDR1 SGHTA and CDR2 FQGNSA. Trimming cost V 6 bases and J 0 bases, with 8 bases left between them. The CDR3 DNA reads TGTGCCAGCAGTGGACTGATGAACACTGAAGCTTTCTTT. The encoded protein is CASSGLMNTEAFF.

This clone was observed a handful of times. The V and J genes are TRBV29-1 and TRBJ2-1; D is ambiguous. The CDR3 spans 13 residues. The germline CDR1 and CDR2 sequences are SQVTM and ANQGSEA. The V end lost 3 bases, the J end lost 0 bases, and 6 bases lay between the germline ends. CDR3 residues: CSVERSSYNEQFF. The CDR3 nucleotides read TGCAGCGTTGAGCGGAGCTCCTACAATGAGCAGTTCTTC.